This TCR beta chain is from a study of regulatory T cells in long-lasting Graves disease. Study summary: Over-5-year antithyroid drug use with positive TSH receptor antibodies defined persistent Graves' disease in the study.

Arm-PCR of CDR3 regions with iRepertoire HTBI primers generated TCR beta libraries. Via MiXCR, TCRdb re-called the multiplex PCR reads, giving one row per CDR3 protein. The data show some 420,000 distinct CDR3 sequences, under 25% seen once. As to time point: persistent/refractory GD, antithyroid drugs over 5 years with positive TRAb. TCR sequences were obtained from RNA taken from PBMCs. Graves' disease diagnoses used American Thyroid Association guidelines. The germline gives CDR1 SGHTA, CDR2 FQGTGA. The CDR3 length is 14 residues. The V end was cut by 5 bases, the J end by 3 bases, with 13 bases between. Study-wide results and limits: TRBV28, TRBJ1-2 and TRBJ2-5 were segments that persistent disease favored. Less diverse TCR repertoires were seen in persistent Graves' patients than in newly diagnosed ones.

This clonotype was found many times. Its antigen is undetermined. V and J are TRBV7-3 and TRBJ2-5; D possibly corresponds to TRBD1 (6 bases). Specimen: peripheral blood mononuclear cells (PBMCs), collected when the disease was refractory, from a patient treated with antithyroid drugs. The TCR originated in a female donor with Graves disease. This CDR3 is CASSPSAGEETQYF. Here the CDR3 DNA reads TGTGCCAGCAGCCCCTCTGCAGGGGAAGAGACCCAGTACTTC.